Only one count was recorded for the clone carrying this TCR beta chain. What it binds is not known. Alopecia areata patients provided lesional scalp punch biopsies and peripheral blood, both collected for the study. Cell sorting was applied to PBMCs, and CD4+ and CD8+ T cells were collected. The data belong to a study of CD8+ T cells in alopecia areata. Extraction and reverse transcription of RNA yielded cDNA as the sequencing template. Sequencing used immunoSEQ multiplex PCR; TCRdb keeps in-frame clones, though not all of them. The data hold 140,000 to 150,000 clones, with about 60% observed a single time. Study-level findings and limits: Greater clonality was observed in lesional scalp samples, especially alopecia totalis/universalis, versus normal scalp.

The sequence came from a human donor with alopecia areata. Here the sequenced sample was CD4+ T cells sorted from blood, taken at week 0.

The CDR3: CASSPGQGRYTF. CDR3 coding DNA: TGTGCCAGCAGTCCCGGACAGGGCAGGTACACCTTC. The V gene is TRBV6-6, the J gene TRBJ1-2, with TRBD1 identical over 8 bases. V dropped 5 bases and J dropped 11; count of bases not matched to a gene: 7. The V gene's germline CDR1 is MNHNY and CDR2 SVGAGI (reference sequence). The CDR3 runs to 12 residues.